The clone carrying this T cell receptor (beta chain) was recorded many times. The antigen remains unidentified. The data were taken from a study of Graves' ophthalmopathy and Graves' hyperthyroidism. Turning to the study itself: In this cohort's terms, stable hyperthyroidism meant no ophthalmopathy by 18 months of follow-up. Findings and caveats of the study: Most expanded thyroid clonotypes above 0.001 frequency also appeared in blood.

Amplification of TCR beta CDR3 regions used RNA transcripts. Second-round multiplex PCR followed a first-round RT-PCR using HTBI primers. From the multiplex PCR reads, TCRdb called clonotypes with MiXCR, one entry per CDR3 protein. Among 500,000 to 600,000 distinct CDR3 sequences listed, 35% to 45% were seen once. Excluded: other autoimmune disease, uncontrolled infection, pregnancy or lactation. As diagnostic evidence, clinical symptoms, serum thyroxine, TRAb, thyroid ultrasound and orbital computed tomography were relied upon. V gave up 6 bases and J gave up 7 bases, with 6 bases separating them. The CDR3 is 10 amino acids. CDR1 SNHLY and CDR2 FYNNEI come from the germline V gene.

This TCR came from an adult man with Graves' hyperthyroidism. This rearrangement joins TRBV2 to TRBJ1-2; D gene uncertain. Material: peripheral blood or thyroid tissue (not recorded which). The CDR3 DNA sequence: TGTGCCAGCAGAATGTTTGGCTACACCTTC. Its translation: CASRMFGYTF.